The clone carrying this T cell receptor beta chain came up a few times. What it binds is unknown. These data come from a study of T cell responses to AZD1222 COVID-19 vaccine. Generated by immunoSEQ multiplex PCR, the TCRdb table keeps only in-frame clones and is missing some. The sample holds roughly 80,000 clones, 88% seen once. CDR1 is SGDLS and CDR2 is YYNGEE in the germline V gene. V was shortened by 0 bases and J by 9 bases, with 7 bases between the two germline ends. The CDR3 loop spans 13 amino acids. Broader study findings: Females made up more of the donors, who were largely white British, and clonal diversity may have come out too low. Of the AZD1222 recipients, only 5 to 7 were seropositive at baseline. Nearly half of the spike-specific TCRs reportedly recognize variant regions that carry no mutations. The breadth and depth of Spike-specific TCRs increased once two AZD1222 doses had been given.

The material sequenced was peripheral blood, taken on day 0 of MenACWY control vaccination. The rearrangement joins TRBV9 to TRBJ1-6, with TRBD1 as a possible D gene (6 bases). This sequence originates from an adult in good health. The CDR3 spells CASSVDRVSPLHF. The CDR3, as DNA: TGTGCCAGCAGCGTAGACAGGGTTTCACCCCTCCACTTT.